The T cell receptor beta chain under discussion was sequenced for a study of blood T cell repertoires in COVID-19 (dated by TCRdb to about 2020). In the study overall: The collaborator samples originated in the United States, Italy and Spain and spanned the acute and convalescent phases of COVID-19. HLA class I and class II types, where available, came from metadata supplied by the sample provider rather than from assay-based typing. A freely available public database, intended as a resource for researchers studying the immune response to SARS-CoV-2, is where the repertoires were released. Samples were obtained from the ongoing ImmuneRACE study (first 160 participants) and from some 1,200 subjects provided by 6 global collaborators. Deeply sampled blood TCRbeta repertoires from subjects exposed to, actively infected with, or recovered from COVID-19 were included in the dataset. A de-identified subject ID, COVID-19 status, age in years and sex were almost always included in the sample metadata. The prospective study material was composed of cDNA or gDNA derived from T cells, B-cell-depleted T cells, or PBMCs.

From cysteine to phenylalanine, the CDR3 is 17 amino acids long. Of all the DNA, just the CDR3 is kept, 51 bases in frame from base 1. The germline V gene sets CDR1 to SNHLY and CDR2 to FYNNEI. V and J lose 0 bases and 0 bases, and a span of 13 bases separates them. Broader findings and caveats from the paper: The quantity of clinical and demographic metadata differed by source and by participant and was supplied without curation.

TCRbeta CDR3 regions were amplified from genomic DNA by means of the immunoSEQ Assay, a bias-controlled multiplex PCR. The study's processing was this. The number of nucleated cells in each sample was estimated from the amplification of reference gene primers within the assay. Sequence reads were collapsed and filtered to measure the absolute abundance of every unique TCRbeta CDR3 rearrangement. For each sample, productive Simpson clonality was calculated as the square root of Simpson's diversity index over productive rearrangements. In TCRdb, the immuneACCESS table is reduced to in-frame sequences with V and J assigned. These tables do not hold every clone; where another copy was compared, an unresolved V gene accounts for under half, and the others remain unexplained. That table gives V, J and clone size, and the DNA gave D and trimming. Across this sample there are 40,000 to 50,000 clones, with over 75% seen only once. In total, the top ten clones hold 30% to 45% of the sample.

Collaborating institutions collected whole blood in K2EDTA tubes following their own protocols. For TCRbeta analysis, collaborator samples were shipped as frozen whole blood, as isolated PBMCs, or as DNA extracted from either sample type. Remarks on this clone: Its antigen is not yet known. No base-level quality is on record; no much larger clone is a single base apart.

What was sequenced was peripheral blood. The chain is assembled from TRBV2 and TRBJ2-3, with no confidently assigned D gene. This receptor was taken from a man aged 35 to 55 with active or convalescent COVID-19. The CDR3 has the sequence CASSEASVVPSTDTQYF. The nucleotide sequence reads TGTGCCAGCAGTGAAGCGAGCGTCGTACCTAGCACAGATACGCAGTATTTT.